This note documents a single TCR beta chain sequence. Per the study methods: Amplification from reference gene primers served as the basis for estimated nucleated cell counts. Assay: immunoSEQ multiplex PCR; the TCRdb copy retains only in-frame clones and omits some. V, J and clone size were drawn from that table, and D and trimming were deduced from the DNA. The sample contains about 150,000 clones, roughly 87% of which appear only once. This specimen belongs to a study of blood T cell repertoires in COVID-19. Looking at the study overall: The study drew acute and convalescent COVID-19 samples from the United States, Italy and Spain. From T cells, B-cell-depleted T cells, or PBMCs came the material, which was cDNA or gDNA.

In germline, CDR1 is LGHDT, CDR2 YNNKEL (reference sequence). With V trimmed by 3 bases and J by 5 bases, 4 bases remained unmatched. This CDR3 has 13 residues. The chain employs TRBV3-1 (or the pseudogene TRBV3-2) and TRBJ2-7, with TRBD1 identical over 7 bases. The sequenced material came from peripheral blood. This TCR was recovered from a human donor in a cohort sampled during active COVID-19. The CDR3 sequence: CASSHNRGHEQYF. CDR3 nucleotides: TGTGCCAGCAGCCATAACAGGGGCCACGAGCAGTACTTC.